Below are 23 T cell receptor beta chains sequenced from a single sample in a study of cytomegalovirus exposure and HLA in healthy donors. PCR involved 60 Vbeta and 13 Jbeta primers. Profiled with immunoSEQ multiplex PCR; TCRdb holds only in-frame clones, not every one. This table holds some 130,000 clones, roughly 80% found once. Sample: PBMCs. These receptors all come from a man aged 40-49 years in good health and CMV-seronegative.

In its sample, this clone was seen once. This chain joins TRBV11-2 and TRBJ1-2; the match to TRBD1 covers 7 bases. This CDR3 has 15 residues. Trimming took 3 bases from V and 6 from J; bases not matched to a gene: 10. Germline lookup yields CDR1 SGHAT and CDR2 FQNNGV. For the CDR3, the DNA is TGTGCCAGCAGCTTCGATATAGGGGGCTGGAATGGCTACACCTTC. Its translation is CASSFDIGGWNGYTF.

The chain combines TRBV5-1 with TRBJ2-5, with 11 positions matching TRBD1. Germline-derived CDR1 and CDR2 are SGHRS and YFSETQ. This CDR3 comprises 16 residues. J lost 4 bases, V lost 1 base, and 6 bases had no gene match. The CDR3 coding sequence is TGCGCCAGCAGCTTGTTGGGACAGGGGGACGGAGAGACCCAGTACTTC. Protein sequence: CASSLLGQGDGETQYF.

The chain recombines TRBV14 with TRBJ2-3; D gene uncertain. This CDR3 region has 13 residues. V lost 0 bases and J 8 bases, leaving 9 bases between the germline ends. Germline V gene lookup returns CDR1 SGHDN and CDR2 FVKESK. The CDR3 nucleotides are TGTGCCAGCAGCCAAGACCGACACGGTACGCAGTATTTT. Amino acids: CASSQDRHGTQYF.

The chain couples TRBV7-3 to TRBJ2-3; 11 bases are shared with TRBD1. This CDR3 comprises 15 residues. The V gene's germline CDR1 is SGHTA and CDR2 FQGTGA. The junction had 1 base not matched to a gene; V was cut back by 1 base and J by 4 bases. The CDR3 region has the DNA TGTGCCAGCAGCTTAAGGACAGGGGGCGCAGATACGCAGTATTTT. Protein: CASSLRTGGADTQYF. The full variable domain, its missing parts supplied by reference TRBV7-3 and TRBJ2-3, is GAGVSQTPSNKVTEKGKYVELRCDPISGHTALYWYRQSLGQGPEFLIYFQGTGAADDSGLPNDRFFAVRPEGSVSTLKIQRTERGDSAVYLCASSLRTGGADTQYFGPGTRLTVL.

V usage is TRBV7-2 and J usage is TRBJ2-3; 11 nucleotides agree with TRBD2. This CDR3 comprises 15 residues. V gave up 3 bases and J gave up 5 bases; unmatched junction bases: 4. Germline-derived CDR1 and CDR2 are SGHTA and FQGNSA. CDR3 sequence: CASSFSSGRVDTQYF. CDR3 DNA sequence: TGTGCCAGCAGCTTTAGTAGCGGGAGGGTAGATACGCAGTATTTT.

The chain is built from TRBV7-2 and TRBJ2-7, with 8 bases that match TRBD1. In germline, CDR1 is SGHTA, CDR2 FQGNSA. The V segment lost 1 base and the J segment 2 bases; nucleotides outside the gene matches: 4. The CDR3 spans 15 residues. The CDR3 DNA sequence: TGTGCCAGCAGCTTAGGGACAGGGCTAGCCTACGAGCAGTACTTC. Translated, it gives CASSLGTGLAYEQYF.

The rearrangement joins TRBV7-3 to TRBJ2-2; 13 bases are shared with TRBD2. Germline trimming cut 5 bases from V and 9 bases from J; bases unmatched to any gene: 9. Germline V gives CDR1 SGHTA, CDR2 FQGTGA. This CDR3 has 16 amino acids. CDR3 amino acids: CASSLPGTSGNRELFF. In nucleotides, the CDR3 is TGTGCCAGCAGCCTACCCGGGACTAGCGGGAATCGGGAGCTGTTTTTT.

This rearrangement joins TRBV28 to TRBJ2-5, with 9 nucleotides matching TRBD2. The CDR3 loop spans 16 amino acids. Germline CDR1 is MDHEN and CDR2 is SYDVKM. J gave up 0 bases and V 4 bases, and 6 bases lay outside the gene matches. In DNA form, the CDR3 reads TGTGCCAGCAGTTCCCGACTAGCGGTGAACCAAGAGACCCAGTACTTC. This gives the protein CASSSRLAVNQETQYF. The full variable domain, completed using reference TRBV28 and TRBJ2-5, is DVKVTQSSRYLVKRTGEKVFLECVQDMDHENMFWYRQDPGLGLRLIYFSYDVKMKEKGDIPEGYSVSREKKERFSLILESASTNQTSMYLCASSSRLAVNQETQYFGPGTRLLVL.

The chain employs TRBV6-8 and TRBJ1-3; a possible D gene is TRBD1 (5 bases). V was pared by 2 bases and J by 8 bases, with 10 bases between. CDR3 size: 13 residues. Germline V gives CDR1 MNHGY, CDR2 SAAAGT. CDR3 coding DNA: TGTGCCAGCAGTTACCCTAAAGGGGACACCATATATTTT. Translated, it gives CASSYPKGDTIYF.

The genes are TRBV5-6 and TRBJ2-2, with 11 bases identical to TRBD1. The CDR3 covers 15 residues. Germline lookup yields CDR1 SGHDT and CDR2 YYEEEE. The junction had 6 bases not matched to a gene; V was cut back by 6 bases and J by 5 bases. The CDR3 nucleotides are TGTGCCAGCACCCTGGACAGGGGGCGGACCGGGGAGCTGTTTTTT. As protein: CASTLDRGRTGELFF.

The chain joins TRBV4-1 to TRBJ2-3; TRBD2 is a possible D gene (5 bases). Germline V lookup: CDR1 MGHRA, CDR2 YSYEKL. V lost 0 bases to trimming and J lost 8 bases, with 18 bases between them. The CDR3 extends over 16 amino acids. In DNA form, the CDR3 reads TGCGCCAGCAGCCAAGATTCGGGGTATAATTTGGGTACGCAGTATTTT. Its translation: CASSQDSGYNLGTQYF.

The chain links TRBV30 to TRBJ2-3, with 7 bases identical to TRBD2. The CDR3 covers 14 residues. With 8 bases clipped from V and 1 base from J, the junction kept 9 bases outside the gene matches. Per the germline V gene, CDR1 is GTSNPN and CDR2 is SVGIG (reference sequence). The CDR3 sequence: CAGGVVYGTDTQYF. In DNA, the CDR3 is TGTGCCGGGGGGGTAGTGTACGGCACAGATACGCAGTATTTT.

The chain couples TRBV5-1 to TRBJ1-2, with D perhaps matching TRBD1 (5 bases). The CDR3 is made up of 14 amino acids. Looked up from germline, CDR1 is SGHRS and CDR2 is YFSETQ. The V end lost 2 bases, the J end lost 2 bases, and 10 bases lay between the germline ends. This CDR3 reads CASSLDQGNYGYTF. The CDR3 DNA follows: TGCGCCAGCAGCTTAGACCAGGGAAACTATGGCTACACCTTC.

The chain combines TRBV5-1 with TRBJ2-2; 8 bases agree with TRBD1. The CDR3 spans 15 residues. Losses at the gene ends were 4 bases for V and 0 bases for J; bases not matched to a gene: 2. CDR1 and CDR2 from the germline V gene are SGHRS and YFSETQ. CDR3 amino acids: CASSTDRANTGELFF. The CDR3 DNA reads TGCGCCAGCAGCACGGACAGGGCGAACACCGGGGAGCTGTTTTTT.

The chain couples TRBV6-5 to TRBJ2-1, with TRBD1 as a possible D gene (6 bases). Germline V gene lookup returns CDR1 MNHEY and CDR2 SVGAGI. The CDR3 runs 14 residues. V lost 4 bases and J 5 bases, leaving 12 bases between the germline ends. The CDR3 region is CASSSHGTNNEQFF. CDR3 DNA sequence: TGTGCCAGCAGTTCCCACGGGACAAACAATGAGCAGTTCTTC.

For the CDR3, the DNA is TGTGCCAGCAGCCGAGGACAGGTCGACGAGCAGTACTTC. It yields the protein CASSRGQVDEQYF. The gene calls are TRBV6-5 and TRBJ2-7; 7 bases are shared with TRBD1. Germline V gene sequence: CDR1 MNHEY, CDR2 SVGAGI. There are 13 residues in the CDR3. J gave up 5 bases and V 6 bases, and 7 bases lay outside the gene matches.

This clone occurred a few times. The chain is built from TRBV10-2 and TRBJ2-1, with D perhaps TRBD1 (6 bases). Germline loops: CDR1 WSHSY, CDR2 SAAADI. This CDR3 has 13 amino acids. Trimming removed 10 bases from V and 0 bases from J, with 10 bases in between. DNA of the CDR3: TGCGCCATCACAGGGAGCTCCTACAATGAGCAGTTCTTC. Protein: CAITGSSYNEQFF.

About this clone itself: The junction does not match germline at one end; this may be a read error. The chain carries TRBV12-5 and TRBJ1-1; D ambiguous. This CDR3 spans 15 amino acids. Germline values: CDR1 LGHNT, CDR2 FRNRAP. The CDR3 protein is CTSGQNMYMNTEAFF. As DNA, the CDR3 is TGTACTAGTGGCCAGAACATGTACATGAACACTGAAGCTTTCTTT.

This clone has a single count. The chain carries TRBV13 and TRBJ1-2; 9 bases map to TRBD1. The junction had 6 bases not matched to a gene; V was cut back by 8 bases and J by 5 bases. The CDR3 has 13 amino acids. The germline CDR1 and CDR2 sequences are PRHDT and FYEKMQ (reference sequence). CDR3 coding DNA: TGTGCCAGCCAAGACAGGGGGATATATGGCTACACCTTC. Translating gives CASQDRGIYGYTF.

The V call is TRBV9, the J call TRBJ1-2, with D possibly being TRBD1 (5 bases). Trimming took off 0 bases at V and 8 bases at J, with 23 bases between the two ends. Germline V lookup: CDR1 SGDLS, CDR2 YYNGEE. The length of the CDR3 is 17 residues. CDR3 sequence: CASSVASAPGEAIGYTF. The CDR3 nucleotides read TGTGCCAGCAGCGTAGCTAGTGCCCCGGGGGAGGCTATAGGCTACACCTTC. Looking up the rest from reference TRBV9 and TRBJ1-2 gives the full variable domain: DSGVTQTPKHLITATGQRVTLRCSPRSGDLSVYWYQQSLDQGLQFLIQYYNGEERAKGNILERFSAQQFPDLHSELNLSSLELGDSALYFCASSVASAPGEAIGYTFGSGTRLTVV.

In DNA, the CDR3 is TGTGCCAGCAGCTTGATTAGCGGTTACAATGAGCAGTTCTTC. It yields the protein CASSLISGYNEQFF. The rearrangement uses TRBV5-4 and TRBJ2-1, with D possibly TRBD2 on 6 matching bases. The CDR3 is 14 residues long. Germline V gene data show CDR1 as SGHNT and CDR2 as YYREEE (reference sequence). V lost 1 base to trimming and J lost 4 bases, with 9 bases between them.

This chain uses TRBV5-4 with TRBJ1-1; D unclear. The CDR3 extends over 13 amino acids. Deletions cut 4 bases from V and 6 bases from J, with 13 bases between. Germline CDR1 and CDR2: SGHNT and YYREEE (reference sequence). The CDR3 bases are TGTGCCAGCAGCCCTACAGTTAACGCTGAAGCTTTCTTT. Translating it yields CASSPTVNAEAFF.

CDR3 sequence (DNA): TGCGCCAGCAGCTTAGGGACAGCTAGCACAGATACGCAGTATTTT. Translated, it gives CASSLGTASTDTQYF. The chain links TRBV5-1 to TRBJ2-3; TRBD1 aligns across 7 bases. J was trimmed by 0 bases and V by 2 bases; bases with no gene match: 3. The CDR3 runs 15 residues. From germline, CDR1 is SGHRS and CDR2 YFSETQ.